This T cell receptor (beta chain) was recorded in a study of blood T cell repertoires in COVID-19. The wider study: Nucleic acid was either cDNA or gDNA, and it came from T cells, B-cell-depleted T cells, or PBMCs.

With 4 bases removed from V and 5 bases from J, the gap between germline ends came to 7 bases. Germline V lookup: CDR1 WNHNN, CDR2 SYGVQD (reference sequence). This CDR3 is 12 amino acids long. Produced via immunoSEQ multiplex PCR; TCRdb's table is partial and in-frame only. The profile covers 200,000 to 250,000 clones, with approximately 84% appearing a single time and roughly 4% taken by the ten largest. The source material was peripheral blood. The chain is built from TRBV10-1 and TRBJ2-3; D may be TRBD1 (5 bases). The TCR comes from a man aged 50 to 60 with acute or convalescent COVID-19. In nucleotides, the CDR3 is TGCGCCAGCAGTGGTAGGGGAGATACGCAGTATTTT. This gives the protein CASSGRGDTQYF.